A single sample is the source of the 32 T cell receptor beta chains below, sequenced in a study of beta chain features in type 1 diabetes. Study-level points and caveats: When Type 1 diabetes patients were examined, their TCRB CDR3s proved moderately but significantly shorter in all four CD4+ subsets.

No cognate antigen is known for these TCRs. TCRB transcripts that were expressed got sequenced, as all of the isolated RNA had been reverse transcribed. Some clones are missing from TCRdb's copy, which holds only in-frame ones; the method was immunoSEQ multiplex PCR. The table records 400,000 or so clones, roughly 12% of them present only once. The sequencing sample was made of naive CD4+ T cells from blood. These receptors were taken from a woman aged 18-35 years with type 1 diabetes.

The chain carries TRBV5-8 and TRBJ1-2; D gene ambiguous. The CDR3 consists of 15 residues. Between the trimmed V and J ends, which lost 0 bases and 1 base, there was a span of 10 bases. Germline V gives CDR1 SGHTS, CDR2 YDEGEE. DNA for the CDR3: TGTGCCAGCAGCTTGGTCTTTACTCTTAACTATGGCTACACCTTC. Translating it yields CASSLVFTLNYGYTF.

A few counts support this clone. The gene calls are TRBV7-9 and TRBJ1-2; D is undetermined. This CDR3 contains 12 residues. Germline lookup yields CDR1 SEHNR and CDR2 FQNEAQ (reference sequence). V lost 11 bases and J 0 bases, leaving 10 bases between the germline ends. The CDR3 region has the DNA TGTGCCGGCGGAAGAACTAACTATGGCTACACCTTC. It encodes CAGGRTNYGYTF. Together with reference TRBV7-9 and TRBJ1-2, the CDR3 gives the full variable domain: DTGVSQNPRHKITKRGQNVTFRCDPISEHNRLYWYRQTLGQGPEFLTYFQNEAQLEKSRLLSDRFSAERPKGSFSTLEIQRTEQGDSAMYLCAGGRTNYGYTFGSGTRLTVV.

This clone occurred a few times. The chain combines TRBV15 with TRBJ1-2; no firm D call. The CDR3 has 13 amino acids. Germline CDR1 LNHNV, CDR2 YYDKDF (reference sequence). The germline V and J ends were trimmed by 3 bases and 6 bases, with 11 bases remaining between them. The CDR3 here is CATSRRDGDGYTF. CDR3 coding DNA: TGTGCCACCAGCAGGAGGGATGGAGATGGCTACACCTTC.

The chain joins TRBV5-4 to TRBJ2-5; D is possibly TRBD2 (6 bases). Trimming removed 5 bases at V and 5 bases at J, with 25 bases between. CDR3 size: 17 residues. Germline V gene data show CDR1 as SGHNT and CDR2 as YYREEE (reference sequence). The CDR3 bases are TGTGCCAGCAGGGAGGGTGGCACGCCTTACCGGTGGGAGACCCAGTACTTC. It specifies CASREGGTPYRWETQYF.

This clone was seen more than once but under ten times. J is TRBJ2-1 and V is TRBV5-4; TRBD2 matches at 8 bases. Germline V gives CDR1 SGHNT, CDR2 YYREEE (reference sequence). The CDR3 consists of 14 residues. J lost 5 bases, V lost 3 bases, and 4 bases had no gene match. The CDR3 DNA follows: TGTGCCAGCAGCTCGGGACTAGGAGACAATGAGCAGTTCTTC. It specifies CASSSGLGDNEQFF. The full variable domain, its missing parts supplied by reference TRBV5-4 and TRBJ2-1, is ETGVTQSPTHLIKTRGQQVTLRCSSQSGHNTVSWYQQALGQGPQFIFQYYREEENGRGNFPPRFSGLQFPNYSSELNVNALELDDSALYLCASSSGLGDNEQFFGPGTRLTVL.

The chain links TRBV5-4 to TRBJ1-6, with D tentatively TRBD1 (6 bases). This CDR3 spans 15 amino acids. The V end lost 0 bases, the J end lost 9 bases, and 13 bases lay between the germline ends. The germline CDR1 and CDR2 sequences are SGHNT and YYREEE (reference sequence). The CDR3 loop is CASSLDSQGFSPLHF. In DNA form, the CDR3 reads TGTGCCAGCAGCTTGGATTCACAGGGTTTTTCACCCCTCCACTTT.

CDR3 region: CAWKPGTGYGSYEQYF. For the CDR3, the DNA is TGTGCCTGGAAACCCGGGACAGGGTATGGCTCCTACGAGCAGTACTTC. The chain recombines TRBV30 with TRBJ2-7; 9 bases align to TRBD1. V trimming: 4 bases; J trimming: 0 bases; junction bases outside the gene matches: 10. The germline V gene has CDR1 GTSNPN and CDR2 SVGIG (reference sequence). The CDR3 totals 16 residues.

The table lists this clone with a few counts. The chain couples TRBV9 to TRBJ2-7; D gene ambiguous. The V gene lost 4 bases and the J gene lost 0 bases, with 8 bases spanning the gap. The CDR3 contains 13 residues. Germline V gene sequence: CDR1 SGDLS, CDR2 YYNGEE. DNA for the CDR3: TGTGCCAGCAGCCCCACCGGCTCCTACGAGCAGTACTTC. Its translation: CASSPTGSYEQYF.

V usage is TRBV4-2 and J usage is TRBJ1-1, with D tentatively TRBD1 (6 bases). Trimming took off 0 bases at V and 1 base at J, with 21 bases between the two ends. The CDR3 has 19 amino acids. CDR1 and CDR2 (germline): LGHNA, YNFKEQ. CDR3 sequence (DNA): TGTGCCAGCAGCCAAGACGCCTTAACTTGGACAGACAAGAACACTGAAGCTTTCTTT. It translates to CASSQDALTWTDKNTEAFF.

V and J are TRBV18 and TRBJ2-4; 9 bases align to TRBD1. With 1 base clipped from V and 1 base from J, the junction kept 11 bases outside the gene matches. Germline values: CDR1 KGHSH, CDR2 LQKENI. This CDR3 contains 19 residues. The DNA of the CDR3 is TGTGCCAGCTCACCACTCCCGGGACAGGGAGGGATTGCCAAAAACATTCAGTACTTC. As protein: CASSPLPGQGGIAKNIQYF.

The V and J genes are TRBV5-4 and TRBJ1-2; no definite D call. Germline CDR1 is SGHNT and CDR2 is YYREEE (reference sequence). Trimming stripped 0 bases from V and 4 bases from J, with 7 bases between. The CDR3 consists of 13 residues. CDR3 sequence reads: CASSLAPVYGYTF. CDR3 nucleotides: TGTGCCAGCAGCTTGGCTCCGGTCTATGGCTACACCTTC.

V usage is TRBV11-2 and J usage is TRBJ2-3, with a tentative D call TRBD1 (7 bases). The CDR3 sequence is 17 residues long. The V gene's germline CDR1 is SGHAT and CDR2 FQNNGV. V lost 4 bases to trimming and J lost 10 bases, with 27 bases between them. CDR3 in DNA: TGTGCCAGCAGCTCTCAGGGGGAGCGGGCCTTGGTCGGGGCGCAGTATTTT. This encodes CASSSQGERALVGAQYF.

V and J are TRBV7-3 and TRBJ2-7; D possibly corresponds to TRBD2 (6 bases). Germline CDR1 and CDR2: SGHTA and FQGTGA. V was pared by 1 base and J by 6 bases, with 7 bases between. CDR3 size: 12 residues. CDR3 nucleotide sequence: TGTGCCAGCAGCTTAAGGGGAGGCGAGCAGTACTTC. Translation gives CASSLRGGEQYF.

This clone was seen only a few times. The V and J genes are TRBV10-3 and TRBJ1-5; 7 positions agree with TRBD1. CDR3 length: 13 amino acids. Trimming cost V 10 bases and J 6 bases; bases outside gene matches: 9. Germline V gene lookup returns CDR1 ENHRY and CDR2 SYGVKD. The CDR3, as DNA: TGTGCCACCGGGACAGATACTGGTCAGCCCCAGCATTTT. Its protein product is CATGTDTGQPQHF.

The rearrangement links TRBV2 to TRBJ2-6; 7 bases line up with TRBD2. CDR1 and CDR2 from the germline V gene are SNHLY and FYNNEI. The CDR3 is made up of 18 amino acids. V was clipped by 6 bases and J by 2 bases; unmatched bases: 13. CDR3 in DNA: TGTGCCAGCAGCTACAGCTACGGAAGCGGGGCTGGGGCCAACGTCCTGACTTTC. Its translation: CASSYSYGSGAGANVLTF.

This clone has only a few counts. This chain connects TRBV7-9 to TRBJ1-5; 7 bases match TRBD1. This CDR3 has 15 amino acids. Per germline, CDR1 SEHNR and CDR2 FQNEAQ (reference sequence). Trimming removed 1 base from V and 1 base from J; junction bases left unmatched: 1. The CDR3 loop is CASSLGQGSNQPQHF. The CDR3 DNA follows: TGTGCCAGCAGCTTAGGACAGGGAAGCAATCAGCCCCAGCATTTT.

This clone was seen a handful of times. The gene calls are TRBV29-1 and TRBJ2-3, with D unresolved. The CDR3 length is 14 residues. Trimming left V 3 bases short and J 0 bases short, with 10 bases between. The V gene's germline CDR1 is SQVTM and CDR2 ANQGSEA. The CDR3 sequence is CSVEARTSTDTQYF. Written as DNA, the CDR3 is TGCAGCGTTGAGGCTAGAACTAGCACAGATACGCAGTATTTT.

This clone was seen only a few times. The V and J genes are TRBV30 and TRBJ2-2, with 9 bases matching TRBD2. This CDR3 region has 15 residues. V trimming: 6 bases; J trimming: 6 bases; junction bases outside the gene matches: 11. From germline, CDR1 is GTSNPN and CDR2 SVGIG (reference sequence). CDR3 amino acids: CACFSGTSIPGELFF. Written as DNA, the CDR3 is TGTGCCTGCTTTTCCGGGACTAGCATCCCCGGGGAGCTGTTTTTT. Variable domain in full (rest from reference TRBV30 and TRBJ2-2): SQTIHQWPATLVQPVGSPLSLECTVEGTSNPNLYWYRQAAGRGLQLLFYSVGIGQISSEVPQNLSASRPQDRQFILSSKKLLLSDSGFYLCACFSGTSIPGELFFGEGSRLTVL.

This clone was detected a few times. CDR3 sequence reads: CSVDRSQTQYF. CDR3 coding DNA: TGCAGCGTAGACAGGTCGCAGACCCAGTACTTC. The V and J genes are TRBV29-1 and TRBJ2-5; D perhaps matches TRBD1 (6 bases). Between the trimmed V and J ends, which lost 6 bases and 6 bases, there was a span of 11 bases. The CDR3 runs to 11 residues. CDR1 is SQVTM and CDR2 is ANQGSEA in the germline V gene.

The genes are TRBV6-5 and TRBJ2-3; the D gene is possibly TRBD1 (6 bases). CDR1 MNHEY and CDR2 SVGAGI come from the germline V gene. CDR3 size: 16 residues. Trimming left V 0 bases short and J 2 bases short, with 12 bases between. CDR3 protein: CASSYSYRVDTDTQYF. The CDR3 nucleotides are TGTGCCAGCAGTTACTCGTACAGGGTCGACACAGATACGCAGTATTTT.

This clone was counted between two and nine times. The gene calls are TRBV7-9 and TRBJ1-2, with 7 bases matching TRBD1. V was pared by 11 bases and J by 1 base, with 4 bases of the junction left unmatched. CDR3 length: 12 amino acids. Germline lookup yields CDR1 SEHNR and CDR2 FQNEAQ (reference sequence). The CDR3: CAGQDFNYGYTF. The CDR3 DNA sequence: TGTGCCGGACAGGATTTTAACTATGGCTACACCTTC.

The rearrangement links TRBV15 to TRBJ1-3, with a weak D call TRBD1 (6 bases). The V end was cut by 6 bases, the J end by 1 base, with 19 bases between. CDR3 length: 17 amino acids. CDR1 and CDR2 (germline): LNHNV, YYDKDF (reference sequence). The CDR3, as DNA: TGTGCCACCAGACGGGACATAAGTCTCCAATCTGGAAACACCATATATTTT. Translated: CATRRDISLQSGNTIYF. The entire variable domain, with the rest obtained from reference TRBV15 and TRBJ1-3, is as follows: DAMVIQNPRYQVTQFGKPVTLSCSQTLNHNVMYWYQQKSSQAPKLLFHYYDKDFNNEADTPDNFQSRRPNTSFCFLDIRSPGLGDTAMYLCATRRDISLQSGNTIYFGEGSWLTVV.

The chain carries TRBV19 and TRBJ1-5; 10 nucleotides match TRBD1. There are 15 residues in the CDR3. Germline-derived CDR1 and CDR2 are LNHDA and SQIVND (reference sequence). Trimming took 7 bases from V and 12 from J; bases not matched to a gene: 15. The CDR3 loop is CASTTLGTGAYGQHF. CDR3 DNA sequence: TGTGCCAGTACCACCCTCGGGACAGGGGCATATGGCCAGCATTTT.

This clone occurred a few times. Additional DNA sequences in this sample encode the identical CDR3. The chain couples TRBV30 to TRBJ1-5; TRBD1 is a possible D gene (6 bases). The germline V gene has CDR1 GTSNPN and CDR2 SVGIG (reference sequence). This CDR3 is 13 amino acids long. The V end lost 0 bases, the J end lost 7 bases, and 10 bases lay between the germline ends. The CDR3 DNA follows: TGTGCCTGGAGTGTTGGACAGAACCAGCCCCAGCATTTT. Translating gives CAWSVGQNQPQHF.

The J gene is TRBJ2-6, the V gene TRBV5-1, with 8 bases aligning to TRBD1. CDR1 is SGHRS and CDR2 is YFSETQ in the germline V gene. The CDR3 is 16 residues long. Trimming cost V 3 bases and J 2 bases; bases outside gene matches: 4. The CDR3 region is CASSSMTGAGANVLTF. CDR3 nucleotide sequence: TGCGCCAGCAGCTCTATGACAGGGGCTGGGGCCAACGTCCTGACTTTC.

This clone came up a few times. V and J are TRBV4-3 and TRBJ1-2; maybe TRBD1 (6 bases). Germline V CDR1 and CDR2: LGHNA, YSLEER. V lost 1 base to trimming and J lost 8 bases, with 8 bases between them. This CDR3 contains 12 residues. As DNA, the CDR3 is TGCGCCAGCAGCCAAGGGGGGCGGGGCTACACCTTC. Protein: CASSQGGRGYTF.

The chain combines TRBV5-4 with TRBJ2-5; no clear D gene. V was cut by 0 bases and J by 8 bases, with 8 bases left in between. The CDR3 has 12 residues. Germline V gene sequence: CDR1 SGHNT, CDR2 YYREEE (reference sequence). The CDR3 nucleotides read TGTGCCAGCAGCTTGGATTCCGGTACCCAGTACTTC. It encodes CASSLDSGTQYF.

The chain is built from TRBV9 and TRBJ2-3; possibly TRBD2 for D (5 bases). Per germline, CDR1 SGDLS and CDR2 YYNGEE. Trimming shortened V by 1 base and J by 3 bases, and 12 bases separated the two germline ends. CDR3 length equals 15 residues. The CDR3 here is CASSVRGFLTDTQYF. CDR3 DNA sequence: TGTGCCAGCAGCGTACGCGGGTTCTTGACAGATACGCAGTATTTT. The whole variable domain, filled in from reference TRBV9 and TRBJ2-3, reads DSGVTQTPKHLITATGQRVTLRCSPRSGDLSVYWYQQSLDQGLQFLIQYYNGEERAKGNILERFSAQQFPDLHSELNLSSLELGDSALYFCASSVRGFLTDTQYFGPGTRLTVL.

This clone was recorded a few times. V and J are TRBV7-2 and TRBJ2-1, with 9 nucleotides matching TRBD2. CDR1 and CDR2 (germline): SGHTA, FQGNSA. There are 18 residues in the CDR3. V shed 9 bases, J shed 8 bases, and the junction held 23 bases outside the gene matches. The CDR3 DNA is TGTGCCAGTGTGCGCAGCTTAGTTATGGCGGGAGGGTCGCATGAGCAGTTCTTC. It yields the protein CASVRSLVMAGGSHEQFF.

This clone has more than one count but fewer than ten. This chain joins TRBV7-9 and TRBJ2-1; no definite D call. Trimming pared 5 bases from V and 6 bases from J, leaving 11 bases between. The CDR3 covers 13 residues. Germline V gene data show CDR1 as SEHNR and CDR2 as FQNEAQ (reference sequence). Here the CDR3 reads CASSPRLSNEQFF. In DNA, the CDR3 is TGTGCCAGCAGCCCTAGATTGTCCAATGAGCAGTTCTTC.

This clone was counted a few times. The rearrangement links TRBV30 to TRBJ2-1; 10 nucleotides match TRBD2. Unmatched junction bases numbered 12, after V lost 8 bases and J lost 8 bases. Germline V gene data show CDR1 as GTSNPN and CDR2 as SVGIG (reference sequence). The CDR3 loop spans 14 amino acids. CDR3 in DNA: TGTGCCAGATCTACCCTAGCGGGAGAGGATGAGCAGTTCTTC. Amino acids: CARSTLAGEDEQFF. Using reference TRBV30 and TRBJ2-1 for the parts outside the CDR3, the full variable domain is SQTIHQWPATLVQPVGSPLSLECTVEGTSNPNLYWYRQAAGRGLQLLFYSVGIGQISSEVPQNLSASRPQDRQFILSSKKLLLSDSGFYLCARSTLAGEDEQFFGPGTRLTVL.

This clone was detected a few times. The chain carries TRBV5-1 and TRBJ2-2, with D unresolved. The V end lost 2 bases, the J end lost 8 bases, and 4 bases lay between the germline ends. CDR3 length equals 11 residues. CDR1 is SGHRS, CDR2 YFSETQ, per germline. The CDR3 DNA follows: TGCGCCAGCAGCTTACGGGGGGAGCTGTTTTTT. Its translation: CASSLRGELFF.